Listed here are 20 T cell receptor beta chains from one sample, sequenced in a study of low-dose radiotherapy and immunotherapy resistance in tumors. Time point here: before trial treatment. Primers used for first-strand cDNA, a TRAV- and TRBV-specific set, covered both alpha and beta chains. Over around 19 PCR cycles, TCRs were amplified from a constant-region primer and V-primer adapter. TCRdb used MiXCR to reprocess the reads, holding one entry per CDR3 protein. The top ten hold 5.9% of the sample, which has fewer than 90,000 distinct CDR3 sequences, around 18% seen once. This specimen consisted of PBMCs, obtained before treatment. Source of these receptors: a male donor with prostate cancer.

This clonotype was picked up many times. The rearrangement joins TRBV5-1 to TRBJ2-1; TRBD2 matches at 9 bases. The CDR3 has 16 amino acids. Germline loops: CDR1 SGHRS, CDR2 YFSETQ. The J segment lost 8 bases and the V segment lost 3 bases, leaving 12 bases of the junction unmatched. Here the CDR3 DNA reads TGCGCCAGCAGCTCCCCATCGGCTAGCGGGGTATATGAGCAGTTCTTC. Translated: CASSSPSASGVYEQFF.

There are many counts of this clonotype. The V gene is TRBV28, the J gene TRBJ2-5, with D possibly being TRBD2 (5 bases). Per the germline V gene, CDR1 is MDHEN and CDR2 is SYDVKM. This CDR3 spans 15 amino acids. Trimming took off 5 bases at V and 4 bases at J, with 17 bases between the two ends. Here the CDR3 reads CASSTPPGSGETQYF. CDR3 in DNA: TGTGCCAGCAGTACCCCTCCGGGATCTGGAGAGACCCAGTACTTC.

This clonotype occurred many times. The chain couples TRBV6-4 to TRBJ1-3, with no clear D. Looked up from germline, CDR1 is MRHNA and CDR2 is SNTAGT. CDR3 length equals 14 residues. V was shortened by 4 bases and J by 5 bases, with 12 bases between the two germline ends. The CDR3 sequence is CASSGGFPRNTIYF. CDR3 nucleotide sequence: TGTGCCAGCAGTGGAGGGTTCCCCCGAAACACCATATATTTT.

The chain uses TRBV28 and TRBJ2-5; tentative D call: TRBD1 (6 bases). From germline, CDR1 is MDHEN and CDR2 SYDVKM. The CDR3 totals 16 residues. V was trimmed by 6 bases and J by 0 bases, leaving 17 bases between them. CDR3 DNA sequence: TGTGCCAGCAGCCAGGGGTCGGCAGTGTACCAAGAGACCCAGTACTTC. The encoded protein is CASSQGSAVYQETQYF.

This clonotype was counted ten times or more. This chain joins TRBV20-1 and TRBJ1-2; unclear D gene. The CDR3 covers 14 residues. Per germline, CDR1 DFQATT and CDR2 SNEGSKA (reference sequence). V was cut by 0 bases and J by 5 bases, with 13 bases left in between. DNA of the CDR3: TGCAGTGCTAGAGATCTCCAGGCGACGTATGGCTACACCTTC. This gives the protein CSARDLQATYGYTF.

This clonotype was recorded at least ten times. J is TRBJ1-5 and V is TRBV10-2; D is undetermined. From germline, CDR1 is WSHSY and CDR2 SAAADI. Between the trimmed V and J ends, which lost 2 bases and 3 bases, there was a span of 14 bases. The CDR3 length is 16 residues. DNA for the CDR3: TGCGCCAGCAGTGAGCGCGGGGAAGGATACAATCAGCCCCAGCATTTT. This gives the protein CASSERGEGYNQPQHF.

The table lists this clonotype with many counts. The genes are TRBV9 and TRBJ2-5; no firm D call. The CDR3 is 15 amino acids. V was clipped by 0 bases and J by 2 bases, with 11 bases between them. In germline, CDR1 is SGDLS, CDR2 YYNGEE. CDR3 nucleotide sequence: TGTGCCAGCAGCGTAGGAGACCTGCCTCAAGAGACCCAGTACTTC. Translation: CASSVGDLPQETQYF.

This clonotype has a handful of counts. With a much larger clone just one base away, this may be a read error. The chain recombines TRBV12-3 or TRBV12-4 with TRBJ2-3; D ambiguous. This CDR3 contains 12 residues. The CDR3 is CTSNPGTDTQYF. The CDR3 DNA reads as TGTACCAGCAATCCCGGGACAGATACGCAGTATTTT.

This clonotype was observed at least ten times. The germline gene is not matched at one end of the junction; a read error may be the cause. This chain links TRBV5-4 with TRBJ2-5; 7 positions agree with TRBD2. Germline-derived CDR1 and CDR2 are SGHNT and YYREEE (reference sequence). The CDR3 consists of 15 residues. The CDR3 region is CASSSTTPGGQGLLF. Here the CDR3 DNA reads TGTGCCAGCAGCTCCACCACCCCGGGAGGTCAAGGGCTCCTCTTC. The whole variable domain, remainder taken from reference TRBV5-4 and TRBJ2-5, is ETGVTQSPTHLIKTRGQQVTLRCSSQSGHNTVSWYQQALGQGPQFIFQYYREEENGRGNFPPRFSGLQFPNYSSELNVNALELDDSALYLCASSSTTPGGQGLLFGPGTRLLVL.

The sample holds many counts of this clonotype. The rearrangement joins TRBV7-9 to TRBJ1-4; maybe TRBD1 (6 bases). The V end lost 2 bases, the J end lost 7 bases, and 20 bases lay between the germline ends. The CDR3 spans 17 residues. CDR1 is SEHNR and CDR2 is FQNEAQ in the germline V gene (reference sequence). The DNA of the CDR3 is TGTGCCAGCAGCTTAAGGGGGGCGTCTCGGGGCGGTGAAAAACTGTTTTTT. Residues: CASSLRGASRGGEKLFF.

This clonotype was picked up many times. CDR3 in DNA: TGTGCCAGCAGTCCTTCGAATAGGGGACTCTCTGGGGCCAACGTCCTGACTTTC. This codes for CASSPSNRGLSGANVLTF. V gene TRBV12-3 or TRBV12-4 combines with J gene TRBJ2-6, with a possible D match to TRBD2 (6 bases). V gave up 5 bases and J gave up 0 bases, with 17 bases separating them. The CDR3 runs to 18 residues.

Details on this clonotype: This clone may be a read error of a much larger clone one base away. The V and J genes are TRBV5-1 and TRBJ2-3; the D is unclear. The CDR3 extends over 12 amino acids. The V end was cut by 1 base, the J end by 2 bases, with 2 bases between. The germline V gene has CDR1 SGHRS and CDR2 YFSETQ. The DNA for the CDR3 is TGCGCCAGCAGCTTGCCCACAGATACGCAGTATTTT. This gives the protein CASSLPTDTQYF. Based on the CDR3 plus reference TRBV5-1 and TRBJ2-3, the full variable domain is KAGVTQTPRYLIKTRGQQVTLSCSPISGHRSVSWYQQTPGQGLQFLFEYFSETQRNKGNFPGRFSGRQFSNSRSEMNVSTLELGDSALYLCASSLPTDTQYFGPGTRLTVL.

This clonotype came up many times. This chain connects TRBV29-1 to TRBJ1-2, with TRBD1 matching over 10 bases. The CDR3 extends over 13 amino acids. Germline CDR1 is SQVTM and CDR2 is ANQGSEA. V shed 7 bases and J 6 bases; nucleotides not matched to a gene: 8. CDR3 nucleotides: TGCAGCGGTCGGACAGGGGGATTCAATGGCTACACCTTC. It codes for CSGRTGGFNGYTF.

This clonotype was seen many times. V and J are TRBV29-1 and TRBJ1-1; D perhaps matches TRBD1 (6 bases). CDR1 and CDR2 from the germline V gene are SQVTM and ANQGSEA. V dropped 3 bases and J dropped 2 bases, with 28 bases sitting between them. CDR3 length equals 19 residues. The CDR3 is CSVEARLGGAAVRNTEAFF. CDR3 in DNA: TGCAGCGTTGAGGCCAGGTTGGGGGGGGCGGCAGTACGTAACACTGAAGCTTTCTTT.

The chain links TRBV6-2 or TRBV6-3 to TRBJ1-4; 9 bases align to TRBD1. The V gene's germline CDR1 is MNHEY and CDR2 SVGEGT. CDR3 length: 14 amino acids. Trimming removed 6 bases from V and 8 bases from J; junction bases left unmatched: 7. The chain's CDR3 is CASSRDRANEKLFF. The DNA of the CDR3 is TGTGCCAGCAGCCGGGACAGGGCAAACGAAAAACTGTTTTTT.

The rearrangement uses TRBV12-3 or TRBV12-4 and TRBJ2-3; D unclear. V was clipped by 5 bases and J by 5 bases, with 11 bases between them. CDR3 length: 13 amino acids. The CDR3 protein is CASSPTGEDTQYF. The CDR3 coding sequence is TGTGCCAGCAGTCCCACTGGGGAAGATACGCAGTATTTT.

The chain is built from TRBV4-1 and TRBJ1-2; weak D call: TRBD1 (5 bases). This CDR3 contains 16 residues. Trimming shortened V by 2 bases and J by 8 bases, and 21 bases separated the two germline ends. CDR1 and CDR2 from the germline V gene are MGHRA and YSYEKL. DNA of the CDR3: TGCGCCAGCAGCCAATCTTCCGATGCGGGGGTAGACGGCTACACCTTC. Translated: CASSQSSDAGVDGYTF.

This clonotype occurred many times. The chain recombines TRBV6-2 or TRBV6-3 with TRBJ2-7; the match to TRBD1 covers 8 bases. V was clipped by 6 bases and J by 7 bases; unmatched bases: 14. Germline values: CDR1 MNHEY, CDR2 SVGEGT. The CDR3 extends over 15 amino acids. CDR3 DNA: TGTGCCAGCAGCCAGGCGGGACAGGCGAGGGAGGAGCAGTACTTC. It encodes CASSQAGQAREEQYF.

In its sample, this clonotype was seen many times. The gene calls are TRBV12-3 or TRBV12-4 and TRBJ2-1, with 7 bases that match TRBD1. CDR3 size: 16 residues. J was trimmed by 2 bases and V by 6 bases; bases with no gene match: 10. CDR3 nucleotide sequence: TGTGCCAGCAGAAGGACAGGCCCGAGCGCCTACAATGAGCAGTTCTTC. Protein sequence: CASRRTGPSAYNEQFF.

This clonotype was seen repeatedly, ten times or more. The chain is built from TRBV5-1 and TRBJ2-7; 14 nucleotides align to TRBD2. The ends lost 3 bases at V and 4 bases at J; junction bases unmatched: 3. The germline gives CDR1 SGHRS, CDR2 YFSETQ. The CDR3 runs to 15 residues. DNA for the CDR3: TGCGCCAGCAGCTCAAGGACTAGCGGGAGGTACGAGCAGTACTTC. This codes for CASSSRTSGRYEQYF.